This T cell receptor beta chain was profiled in a study of blood T cell repertoires in COVID-19. Sequenced by immunoSEQ multiplex PCR; TCRdb stores in-frame clones only, minus some. This table holds around 290,000 clones, roughly nine tenths found once. Two consecutive negative NP/OP PCR tests, clearance, or resolved symptoms defined Cohort 3 recovery. J was trimmed by 3 bases and V by 6 bases; bases with no gene match: 7. Germline V lookup: CDR1 SGHVS, CDR2 FNYEAQ. This CDR3 contains 17 residues. The clonotype comes from a woman aged 35 to 49 who had recovered from COVID-19. V is TRBV7-6 and J is TRBJ2-1, with 14 positions matching TRBD2. The sample comprised PBMCs or T cells enriched from blood (not recorded which). The CDR3 reads CASRGLAGVVGYNEQFF. The CDR3, as DNA: TGTGCCAGCAGGGGACTAGCGGGAGTCGTCGGCTACAATGAGCAGTTCTTC. Using reference TRBV7-6 and TRBJ2-1 for the parts outside the CDR3, the full variable domain is GAGVSQSPRYKVTKRGQDVALRCDPISGHVSLYWYRQALGQGPEFLTYFNYEAQQDKSGLPNDRFSAERPEGSISTLTIQRTEQRDSAMYRCASRGLAGVVGYNEQFFGPGTRLTVL.